Below, 15 T cell receptor beta chains from the same sample are listed, as sequenced in a study of cytomegalovirus exposure and HLA in healthy donors. This PCR relied on a set of 60 Vbeta primers and 13 Jbeta primers. The data were produced by immunoSEQ multiplex PCR, yet TCRdb's version contains in-frame clones alone and is incomplete. Here the sample spans around 170,000 clones, 65% to 75% being singletons. The sequencing sample was made of PBMCs. Receptors originate from a girl aged 10-17 years in good health and CMV-seronegative.

V is TRBV12-5 and J is TRBJ1-1, with D maybe TRBD1 (5 bases). Trimming shortened V by 1 base and J by 6 bases, and 18 bases separated the two germline ends. This CDR3 has 16 residues. Germline CDR1 is LGHNT and CDR2 is FRNRAP. CDR3 sequence reads: CASGLARQLEGPEAFF. CDR3 nucleotides: TGTGCTAGTGGTTTGGCACGACAGTTGGAGGGGCCTGAAGCTTTCTTT.

The rearrangement links TRBV11-2 to TRBJ1-2, with D possibly being TRBD1 (5 bases). Germline assignment: CDR1 SGHAT and CDR2 FQNNGV. CDR3 size: 16 residues. V lost 5 bases, J lost 2 bases, and 18 bases lay in between. The CDR3 DNA is TGTGCCAGCAGCCCCTCCGCAGGGAATACGAACTATGGCTACACCTTC. This gives the protein CASSPSAGNTNYGYTF.

The chain combines TRBV6-6 with TRBJ1-5, with D perhaps TRBD1 (6 bases). V lost 2 bases to trimming and J lost 7 bases, with 18 bases between them. This CDR3 is built from 16 residues. Per the germline V gene, CDR1 is MNHNY and CDR2 is SVGAGI (reference sequence). CDR3 sequence reads: CASSYPQDSTEQPQHF. CDR3 in DNA: TGTGCCAGCAGTTACCCCCAGGACAGCACGGAGCAGCCCCAGCATTTT.

The genes are TRBV5-1 and TRBJ2-7; tentatively, D is TRBD2 (6 bases). Trimming removed 0 bases from V and 0 bases from J, with 10 bases in between. Germline CDR1 SGHRS, CDR2 YFSETQ. The CDR3 contains 15 residues. The CDR3 DNA sequence: TGCGCCAGCAGCTTGGCTGGGGGGTCCTCCTACGAGCAGTACTTC. It yields the protein CASSLAGGSSYEQYF.

The V gene is TRBV5-1, the J gene TRBJ2-1, with D perhaps TRBD2 (5 bases). This CDR3 spans 18 amino acids. Germline-derived CDR1 and CDR2 are SGHRS and YFSETQ. The ends were cut back, 4 bases at V and 4 bases at J, with 24 bases in the middle. The CDR3 sequence: CASSATPLRVAGYNEQFF. The CDR3 region has the DNA TGCGCCAGCAGCGCCACACCTCTGCGGGTGGCGGGTTACAATGAGCAGTTCTTC.

This clone was seen a few times. The chain couples TRBV9 to TRBJ1-5; D is uncertain. The CDR3 is 15 residues long. V was clipped by 0 bases and J by 6 bases, with 13 bases between them. CDR1 SGDLS and CDR2 YYNGEE come from the germline V gene. The CDR3 is CASSVEEGWGQPQHF. CDR3 sequence (DNA): TGTGCCAGCAGCGTAGAGGAGGGTTGGGGTCAGCCCCAGCATTTT. The full variable domain, completed using reference TRBV9 and TRBJ1-5, is DSGVTQTPKHLITATGQRVTLRCSPRSGDLSVYWYQQSLDQGLQFLIQYYNGEERAKGNILERFSAQQFPDLHSELNLSSLELGDSALYFCASSVEEGWGQPQHFGDGTRLSIL.

This chain links TRBV29-1 with TRBJ1-1; D gene ambiguous. Trimming cost V 6 bases and J 0 bases, with 20 bases left between them. Germline values: CDR1 SQVTM, CDR2 ANQGSEA. The CDR3 consists of 16 residues. This CDR3 is CSVTGRLLPMNTEAFF. The CDR3 nucleotides are TGCAGCGTCACGGGTAGACTTCTACCGATGAACACTGAAGCTTTCTTT.

This clone has a handful of counts. The J gene is TRBJ2-7, the V gene TRBV21-1; TRBD1 reflects the table's D call only, with no check against the DNA. TRBV21-1 is given as a pseudogene. The CDR3 consists of 13 residues. CDR3: CASRGDRAYEQYF. In nucleotides, the CDR3 is TGTGCCAGCAGGGGGGACAGAGCCTACGAGCAGTACTTC.

The rearrangement joins TRBV27 to TRBJ1-2; 9 positions match TRBD1. Germline assignment: CDR1 MNHEY and CDR2 SMNVEV (reference sequence). After removal of 4 bases from V and 3 bases from J, the junction contained 12 bases not matched to a gene. CDR3 size: 17 residues. The CDR3 loop reads CASSWEGQGKGDYGYTF. The CDR3 DNA is TGTGCCAGCAGTTGGGAGGGACAGGGTAAAGGAGACTATGGCTACACCTTC.

The CDR3 DNA reads as TGTGCCAGCAGTGATGGAGGGGATAGGGGCTACACCTTC. Its translation: CASSDGGDRGYTF. The V and J genes are TRBV6-1 and TRBJ1-2; possible D gene TRBD1, 5 bases. The CDR3 has 13 residues. Germline CDR1 MNHNS, CDR2 SASEGT. Trimming took 3 bases from V and 8 from J, leaving 13 bases between them.

V gene TRBV10-1 combines with J gene TRBJ2-7, with TRBD2 matching over 8 bases. The V gene end was trimmed by 2 bases and the J gene end by 6 bases; junction bases not matched to a gene: 3. CDR1 is WNHNN, CDR2 SYGVQD, per germline (reference sequence). This CDR3 spans 13 amino acids. For the CDR3, the DNA is TGCGCCAGCAGTGAGGGACTAGCCGCCGAGCAGTACTTC. Its translation is CASSEGLAAEQYF.

V is TRBV5-6 and J is TRBJ1-5; no reliable D call. This CDR3 has 15 residues. Germline CDR1 SGHDT, CDR2 YYEEEE. Trimming left V 0 bases short and J 1 base short, with 8 bases between. CDR3 bases: TGTGCCAGCAGCTTGGGTGGCGGAAGCAATCAGCCCCAGCATTTT. Translated, it gives CASSLGGGSNQPQHF.

The J gene is TRBJ2-5, the V gene TRBV5-1; the D gene is possibly TRBD1 (6 bases). This CDR3 spans 15 amino acids. V lost 5 bases, J lost 3 bases, and 17 bases lay in between. Germline assignment: CDR1 SGHRS and CDR2 YFSETQ. The CDR3 is CASSRKTGLEETQYF. CDR3 DNA: TGCGCCAGCAGTCGAAAGACAGGACTCGAAGAGACCCAGTACTTC.

The V gene is TRBV5-8, the J gene TRBJ1-5; D might be TRBD1 (5 bases). The germline V and J ends were trimmed by 4 bases and 2 bases, with 16 bases remaining between them. The CDR3 is 16 residues long. In germline, CDR1 is SGHTS, CDR2 YDEGEE. The CDR3 is CASSGRQGFGNQPQHF. The CDR3 DNA follows: TGTGCCAGCAGCGGGAGGCAGGGATTCGGCAATCAGCCCCAGCATTTT.

The V and J genes are TRBV10-1 and TRBJ1-2; D is undetermined. Trimming cost V 3 bases and J 4 bases, with 6 bases left between them. From germline, CDR1 is WNHNN and CDR2 SYGVQD (reference sequence). The CDR3 spans 12 residues. CDR3 DNA: TGCGCCAGCAGTGATGGGCTCTATGGCTACACCTTC. It is translated as CASSDGLYGYTF.